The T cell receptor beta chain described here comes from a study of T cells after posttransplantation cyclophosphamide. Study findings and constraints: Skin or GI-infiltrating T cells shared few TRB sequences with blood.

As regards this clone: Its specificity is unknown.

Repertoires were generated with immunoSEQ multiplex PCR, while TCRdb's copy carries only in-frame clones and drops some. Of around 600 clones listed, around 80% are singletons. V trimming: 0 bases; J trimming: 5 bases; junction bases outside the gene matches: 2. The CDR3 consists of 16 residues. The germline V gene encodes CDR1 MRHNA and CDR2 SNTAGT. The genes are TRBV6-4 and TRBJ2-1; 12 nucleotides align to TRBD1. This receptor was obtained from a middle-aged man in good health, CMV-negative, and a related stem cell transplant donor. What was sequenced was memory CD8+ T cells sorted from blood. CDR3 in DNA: TGTGCCAGCAGTGACTCGGGGGACAGGGGGCACAATGAGCAGTTCTTC. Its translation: CASSDSGDRGHNEQFF.